The rows below give T cell receptor beta chains drawn from one sample of a study of glioma-infiltrating T cells. TCRdb analysed the multiplex PCR reads with MiXCR anew, one entry per CDR3 protein. The sample holds over 120,000 distinct CDR3 sequences, about 39% seen once. Sequencing used glioma tissue, nonneoplastic brain tissue, or PBMCs (not recorded which). The receptors were sampled from a human donor with low-grade glioma or glioblastoma, undergoing nonglioma brain surgery, or in good health (not recorded which). Both conserved end residues are part of each CDR3. D genes are given only for firm matches. Not every row has a clone size; where given, it reads once, few, many or a size class.

d_call j_call v_call clone_size cdr3_aa cdr3_nt
- TRBJ2-1 TRBV4-3 few CASSQDLGNEQFF TGCGCCAGCAGCCAAGATTTGGGCAATGAGCAGTTCTTC
TRBD2 TRBJ2-7 TRBV29-1 - CSGRTSGYEQYF TGCAGCGGGCGGACTAGCGGATACGAGCAGTACTTC
- TRBJ1-6 TRBV20-1 few CSARRQDHNSPLHF TGCAGTGCTAGACGACAGGACCATAATTCACCCCTCCACTTT
TRBD2 TRBJ2-7 TRBV4-3 medium-sized CASSRVGAGVSYEQYF TGCGCCAGCAGCCGAGTTGGAGCGGGGGTATCCTACGAGCAGTACTTC
- TRBJ1-2 TRBV6-1 few CATDRGYYGYTF TGTGCCACCGATCGAGGGTACTATGGCTACACCTTC
- TRBJ1-3 TRBV18 once CASSPTAGNNIYF TGTGCCAGCTCACCAACTGCAGGAAACAACATATATTTT
- TRBJ1-2 TRBV20-1 few CSASLRDHYGYTF TGCAGTGCTAGTCTCCGGGACCACTATGGCTACACCTTC
- TRBJ2-4 TRBV4-2 - CASSQDGLAVIQYF TGTGCCAGCAGCCAAGATGGGCTAGCCGTAATTCAGTACTTC
TRBD1 TRBJ1-1 TRBV12-3/TRBV12-4 - CASSTGTAIEAFF TGTGCCAGCAGCACCGGGACAGCCATTGAAGCTTTCTTT
- TRBJ1-6 TRBV20-1 - CSAPPARSYNSPLHF TGCAGTGCTCCGCCGGCACGCTCCTATAATTCACCCCTCCACTTT
TRBD2 TRBJ2-7 TRBV6-2/TRBV6-3 - CASRPTSGGTYEQYF TGTGCCAGCAGGCCGACTAGCGGGGGAACCTACGAGCAGTACTTC
- TRBJ2-7 TRBV10-1 - CASSETSDEQYF TGCGCCAGCAGTGAAACCTCAGACGAGCAGTACTTC
TRBD1 TRBJ1-1 TRBV6-5 - CASSYSGTGAANTEAFF TGTGCCAGCAGTTACTCGGGGACAGGGGCCGCGAACACTGAAGCTTTCTTT
- TRBJ1-1 TRBV7-8 few CASSFLGGTEAFF TGTGCCAGCAGCTTTCTGGGTGGCACTGAAGCTTTCTTT
- TRBJ2-5 TRBV3-1 - CASSPRSASIETQYF TGTGCCAGCAGCCCCCGGTCCGCTTCAATAGAGACCCAGTACTTC
- TRBJ2-3 TRBV7-2 few CASSRNTDTQYF TGTGCCAGCAGCCGTAACACAGATACGCAGTATTTT
TRBD2 TRBJ2-7 TRBV7-2 - CASSWTSGLCEQYF TGTGCCAGCAGCTGGACTAGCGGTCTCTGCGAGCAGTACTTC
- TRBJ2-3 TRBV27 - CASSLRMLGKPSTDTQYF TGTGCCAGCAGCCTCCGTATGCTGGGGAAGCCTAGCACAGATACGCAGTATTTT
- TRBJ1-2 TRBV28 few CASSFSGRAGYTF TGTGCCAGCAGTTTTTCAGGGAGGGCTGGCTACACCTTC
- TRBJ2-1 TRBV7-2 - CASSLEGLLFYNEQFF TGTGCCAGCAGCTTAGAAGGGCTTCTCTTCTACAATGAGCAGTTCTTC
- TRBJ2-7 TRBV6-2/TRBV6-3 - CASSYQYNYEQYF TGTGCCAGCAGTTACCAGTACAACTACGAGCAGTACTTC
TRBD1 TRBJ1-3 TRBV6-5 - CASSITGTGTANTIYF TGTGCCAGCAGTATCACCGGGACAGGGACTGCAAACACCATATATTTT
TRBD1 TRBJ1-1 TRBV2 - CASGRTGHMNTEAFF TGTGCCAGCGGACGGACAGGCCACATGAACACTGAAGCTTTCTTT
TRBD2 TRBJ2-7 TRBV18 - CASSPAGGATYEQYF TGTGCCAGCTCACCAGCGGGGGGGGCAACCTACGAGCAGTACTTC
TRBD1 TRBJ2-3 TRBV7-6 - CASMQGAGTDTQYF TGTGCCAGCATGCAGGGGGCAGGCACAGATACGCAGTATTTT
- TRBJ2-3 TRBV6-2/TRBV6-3 - CASSFRGPSTDTQYF TGTGCCAGCAGCTTCAGGGGACCTAGCACAGATACGCAGTATTTT
TRBD2 TRBJ2-5 TRBV4-1 few CASSQGRLAAEETQYF TGCGCCAGCAGCCAAGGGAGACTAGCGGCGGAAGAGACCCAGTACTTC
TRBD2 TRBJ2-7 TRBV28 - CASSFFELRESSYEQYF TGTGCCAGCAGTTTTTTCGAGTTGCGGGAGTCATCCTACGAGCAGTACTTC
- TRBJ1-1 TRBV5-1 few CASSFTTDANTEAFF TGCGCCAGCAGCTTTACCACCGACGCGAACACTGAAGCTTTCTTT
- TRBJ1-1 TRBV4-1 - CASSQDGITEAFF TGCGCCAGCAGCCAAGATGGGATCACTGAAGCTTTCTTT
- TRBJ1-2 TRBV4-2 - CASSPANYGYTF TGTGCCAGCAGTCCCGCAAACTATGGCTACACCTTC
TRBD1 TRBJ1-5 TRBV6-1 - CASSMGTGNQPQHF TGTGCCAGCAGTATGGGGACAGGGAATCAGCCCCAGCATTTT
TRBD1 TRBJ1-6 TRBV27 - CASSLSRGLDSPLHF TGTGCCAGCAGTTTATCTAGGGGGCTTGACTCACCCCTCCACTTT
TRBD2 TRBJ2-5 TRBV6-1 few CASSEARERGGRETQYF TGTGCCAGCAGTGAAGCGCGAGAGCGGGGGGGCAGAGAGACCCAGTACTTC